The next 30 T cell receptor beta chains were all read from a single sample in a study of spatial heterogeneity in lung cancer. Their antigen targets remain unknown. Described time point: sample taken at primary tumor resection. Each CDR3 protein gets one entry after TCRdb re-called the 5' RACE reads with MiXCR. The sample contains about 20,000 distinct CDR3 sequences, around 6.5% of which appear only once. Findings of the study overall: The number of expanded tumor alpha and beta chains correlated with mutation number.

The sequencing used lung tumor tissue, collected at surgery. The origin of the receptors is a female donor with early-stage non-small cell lung cancer.

This clonotype showed up many times. The chain joins TRBV27 to TRBJ2-3; TRBD1 agrees at 7 bases. Germline V CDR1 and CDR2: MNHEY, SMNVEV (reference sequence). This CDR3 has 14 amino acids. The J segment lost 3 bases and the V segment lost 5 bases, leaving 5 bases of the junction unmatched. CDR3 coding DNA: TGTGCCAGCAGTACAATGGGACAGACAGATACGCAGTATTTT. As protein: CASSTMGQTDTQYF.

This clonotype was seen many times. The chain employs TRBV10-3 and TRBJ2-3; TRBD2 matches 9 bases. J gave up 0 bases and V 8 bases, and 6 bases lay outside the gene matches. Germline CDR1 ENHRY, CDR2 SYGVKD. This CDR3 contains 15 residues. The CDR3 spells CAIRLSGGSTDTQYF. Here the CDR3 DNA reads TGTGCCATCCGCCTAAGCGGGGGGAGCACAGATACGCAGTATTTT.

This clonotype was seen more than once but under ten times. The V call is TRBV11-1, the J call TRBJ2-7; TRBD2 might be the D (6 bases). The V end lost 5 bases, the J end lost 6 bases, and 20 bases lay between the germline ends. The CDR3 sequence is 15 residues long. Per germline, CDR1 SGHAT and CDR2 FQDESV (reference sequence). The CDR3 DNA sequence: TGTGCCAGCAGCCAAACTACCGGGGGTTCGGGCGAGCAGTACTTC. This sequence encodes CASSQTTGGSGEQYF.

This clonotype was detected ten times or more. Germline and junction disagree at one end, which may indicate a read error. The chain uses TRBV2 and TRBJ1-2; no reliable D call. Germline V gene data show CDR1 as SNHLY and CDR2 as FYNNEI. There are 13 residues in the CDR3. The CDR3 loop is CASREEVGYGYTF. CDR3 nucleotides: TGTGCCAGCAGGGAAGAAGTCGGCTATGGCTACACCTTC.

With respect to this clonotype: Being one base from a much bigger clone, this may be a read error. The chain recombines TRBV6-2 or TRBV6-3 with TRBJ1-5; perhaps TRBD1 as D (5 bases). The CDR3 totals 13 residues. Trimming shortened V by 8 bases and J by 7 bases, and 15 bases separated the two germline ends. The germline gives CDR1 MNHEY, CDR2 SVGEGT. CDR3 nucleotide sequence: TGTGCCAGCTGGAAGTCAGGGAGCCAGCCCCAGCATTTT. Encoded protein: CASWKSGSQPQHF.

In its sample, this clonotype is medium-sized. The rearrangement uses TRBV28 and TRBJ2-7; no clear D. Germline loops: CDR1 MDHEN, CDR2 SYDVKM. The V end was cut by 2 bases, the J end by 5 bases, with 10 bases between. This CDR3 comprises 13 residues. In nucleotides, the CDR3 is TGTGCCAGCAGTTTAATCCAGGACCACGAGCAGTACTTC. Its translation is CASSLIQDHEQYF.

This clonotype was detected only a few times. DNA of the CDR3: TGCAGTCTCCTGGAGGGGGGGGACTACTACGAGCAGTACTTC. Translating it yields CSLLEGGDYYEQYF. V gene TRBV20-1 combines with J gene TRBJ2-7; D perhaps matches TRBD2 (7 bases). Germline V gene sequence: CDR1 DFQATT, CDR2 SNEGSKA (reference sequence). This CDR3 has 14 residues. V lost 8 bases and J lost 3, with 20 bases in between.

V and J are TRBV25-1 and TRBJ2-1; 8 positions agree with TRBD2. Germline V lookup: CDR1 MGHDK, CDR2 SYGVNS. The CDR3 runs to 14 residues. Trimming took 1 base from V and 10 from J; bases not matched to a gene: 6. CDR3 region: CASSELGLAPEQFF. CDR3 sequence (DNA): TGTGCCAGCAGTGAATTAGGACTAGCCCCCGAGCAGTTCTTC.

About this clonotype itself: A much larger clone lies one base from this, so it may be a read error. The V call is TRBV11-2, the J call TRBJ2-1, with unresolved D. The CDR3 length is 14 residues. Per the germline V gene, CDR1 is SGHAT and CDR2 is FQNNGV. CDR3 sequence (DNA): TGTGCCAGCAGCGCGTCCGGATACTACAATGAGCAGTTATTC. Protein product: CASSASGYYNEQLF.

This clonotype was seen a handful of times. The CDR3 nucleotides read TGTGCCAGCAGCCTGGGCCGGGAGGTGAGGTCCAAAAACATTCAGTACTTC. Translating it yields CASSLGREVRSKNIQYF. The V gene is TRBV11-1, the J gene TRBJ2-4; 7 nucleotides agree with TRBD2. The V segment lost 5 bases and the J segment 2 bases; nucleotides outside the gene matches: 12. CDR1 and CDR2 from the germline V gene are SGHAT and FQDESV (reference sequence). The CDR3 is 17 amino acids.

In this sample, this clonotype turned up many times. The chain carries TRBV20-1 and TRBJ1-1; D is ambiguous. Trimming stripped 0 bases from V and 1 base from J, with 6 bases between. Germline lookup yields CDR1 DFQATT and CDR2 SNEGSKA (reference sequence). This CDR3 is 13 amino acids long. This chain's CDR3 is CSARDQPNTEAFF. CDR3 DNA: TGCAGTGCTAGAGATCAGCCGAACACTGAAGCTTTCTTT.

This clonotype was seen many times. The chain is built from TRBV3-1 and TRBJ2-1; no definite D call. The CDR3 contains 15 residues. The V and J ends lost 2 bases and 4 bases respectively, with 12 bases between them. The germline V gene encodes CDR1 LGHDT and CDR2 YNNKEL (reference sequence). CDR3 in DNA: TGTGCCAGCAGCCAATGGGGTATAGAATACAATGAGCAGTTCTTC. As protein: CASSQWGIEYNEQFF.

This clonotype came up many times. The chain carries TRBV28 and TRBJ2-3; D is perhaps TRBD2 (5 bases). The V gene lost 3 bases and the J gene lost 3 bases, with 10 bases spanning the gap. The germline V gene has CDR1 MDHEN and CDR2 SYDVKM. The length of the CDR3 is 14 residues. Here the CDR3 reads CASSFLAGTDTQYF. The DNA for the CDR3 is TGTGCCAGCAGTTTTCTAGCTGGTACAGATACGCAGTATTTT.

There are many counts of this clonotype. The chain carries TRBV7-9 and TRBJ1-1, with TRBD1 as a possible D gene (5 bases). Between the trimmed V and J ends, which lost 4 bases and 1 base, there was a span of 22 bases. Germline assignment: CDR1 SEHNR and CDR2 FQNEAQ (reference sequence). The CDR3 runs 18 residues. The CDR3 protein is CASSSPARSRATNTEAFF. The DNA for the CDR3 is TGTGCCAGCAGCTCTCCGGCGCGGAGCAGGGCTACGAACACTGAAGCTTTCTTT.

This clonotype was found many times. The V gene is TRBV7-2, the J gene TRBJ2-5; 7 bases align to TRBD2. This CDR3 is 13 amino acids long. Germline CDR1 and CDR2: SGHTA and FQGNSA. After removal of 6 bases from V and 3 bases from J, the junction contained 4 bases not matched to a gene. The CDR3 sequence: CASSSSGEETQYF. The CDR3 bases are TGTGCCAGCAGTTCGAGCGGGGAAGAGACCCAGTACTTC.

In this sample, this clonotype turned up many times. The rearrangement links TRBV4-2 to TRBJ2-3, with 9 bases matching TRBD1. Per germline, CDR1 LGHNA and CDR2 YNFKEQ. The V and J ends lost 0 bases and 3 bases, in that order; junction bases with no gene match: 1. The length of the CDR3 is 15 residues. The CDR3, as DNA: TGTGCCAGCAGCCAAGATGGGACAGGGACAGATACGCAGTATTTT. Translated, it gives CASSQDGTGTDTQYF.

This clonotype was detected many times. The gene calls are TRBV5-5 and TRBJ2-7; D perhaps matches TRBD2 (7 bases). The V end lost 0 bases, the J end lost 2 bases, and 9 bases lay between the germline ends. The CDR3 loop spans 14 amino acids. Per the germline V gene, CDR1 is SGHKS and CDR2 is YYEKEE (reference sequence). CDR3 sequence (DNA): TGTGCCAGCAGCTTGGCGGGGGGCCCCTACGAGCAGTACTTC. Protein: CASSLAGGPYEQYF.

This clonotype occurred many times. The J gene is TRBJ2-2, the V gene TRBV5-4; TRBD2 agrees at 8 bases. With 0 bases clipped from V and 6 bases from J, the junction kept 13 bases outside the gene matches. The CDR3 covers 18 residues. CDR1 and CDR2 from the germline V gene are SGHNT and YYREEE (reference sequence). The CDR3 nucleotides read TGTGCCAGCAGCTTGGTCCCCGCGCGGGGGGCGGACGCCGGGGAGCTGTTTTTT. This codes for CASSLVPARGADAGELFF.

The chain uses TRBV10-3 and TRBJ1-3; D is possibly TRBD1 (6 bases). This CDR3 has 16 amino acids. CDR1 is ENHRY, CDR2 SYGVKD, per germline. Trimming left V 0 bases short and J 0 bases short, with 9 bases between. The CDR3 here is CAISESGASSGNTIYF. The CDR3 DNA is TGTGCCATCAGTGAGTCGGGGGCCTCCTCTGGAAACACCATATATTTT.

This clonotype was seen ten or more times. This rearrangement joins TRBV5-1 to TRBJ2-2; TRBD1 agrees at 7 bases. CDR3 length equals 15 residues. CDR1 and CDR2 (germline): SGHRS, YFSETQ. V shed 4 bases and J 5 bases; nucleotides not matched to a gene: 8. In DNA, the CDR3 is TGCGCCAGCAGCACGACAGGGATGGGGACCGGGGAGCTGTTTTTT. As protein: CASSTTGMGTGELFF.

As concerns this clonotype: A read error is possible here, since a much larger clone lies one base away. The chain links TRBV25-1 to TRBJ2-5; 11 bases match TRBD1. V was clipped by 8 bases and J by 5 bases; unmatched bases: 4. Germline V gives CDR1 MGHDK, CDR2 SYGVNS. The length of the CDR3 is 13 residues. CDR3 region: CASSGQGVETQYF. Here the CDR3 DNA reads TGTGCCAGCTCGGGACAGGGGGTGGAGACCCAGTACTTC.

This clonotype qualifies as medium-sized. V and J are TRBV18 and TRBJ2-4, with a tentative D call TRBD1 (5 bases). V was clipped by 4 bases and J by 3 bases, with 19 bases between them. This CDR3 has 17 amino acids. The germline V gene encodes CDR1 KGHSH and CDR2 LQKENI. The CDR3 region is CASSQVQTEGVKNIQYF. CDR3 bases: TGTGCCAGCTCACAAGTTCAGACAGAAGGGGTCAAAAACATTCAGTACTTC.

This clonotype showed up just a few times. V usage is TRBV6-5 and J usage is TRBJ2-7; D possibly matches TRBD1 or TRBD2 (5 bases each). The CDR3 extends over 16 amino acids. V shed 4 bases and J shed 1 base, with 17 bases lying between them. Looked up from germline, CDR1 is MNHEY and CDR2 is SVGAGI. The CDR3 bases are TGTGCCAGCAGTTCCGGGGCGGGCAAGATGTCCTACGAGCAGTACTTC. Translation: CASSSGAGKMSYEQYF.

The chain uses TRBV7-2 and TRBJ2-1; D could derive from TRBD1 or TRBD2 (5 bases each). Deletions cut 2 bases from V and 13 bases from J, with 9 bases between. This CDR3 contains 11 residues. Germline-derived CDR1 and CDR2 are SGHTA and FQGNSA. CDR3 coding DNA: TGTGCCAGCAGCTTATGGGGGTCCCAGTTCTTC. This encodes CASSLWGSQFF. Complete variable domain (other parts from reference TRBV7-2 and TRBJ2-1): GAGVSQSPSNKVTEKGKDVELRCDPISGHTALYWYRQSLGQGLEFLIYFQGNSAPDKSGLPSDRFSAERTGGSVSTLTIQRTQQEDSAVYLCASSLWGSQFFGPGTRLTVL.

This clonotype was counted at least ten times. The chain carries TRBV13 and TRBJ2-7; D remains ambiguous. Trimming removed 5 bases at V and 0 bases at J, with 5 bases between. The CDR3 sequence is 12 residues long. Germline lookup yields CDR1 PRHDT and CDR2 FYEKMQ (reference sequence). CDR3 DNA sequence: TGTGCCAGCAGCATGAGCTCCTACGAGCAGTACTTC. It translates to CASSMSSYEQYF.

By sample share, this clonotype is medium-sized. The J gene is TRBJ2-1, the V gene TRBV29-1, with TRBD1 matching over 8 bases. Germline V gives CDR1 SQVTM, CDR2 ANQGSEA. The trim removed 4 bases at V and 2 bases at J, leaving 10 bases unmatched. This CDR3 contains 16 residues. CDR3 DNA: TGCAGCGTTGCTTCATCCGCAGGGGGCCCCTACAATGAGCAGTTCTTC. Translation gives CSVASSAGGPYNEQFF.

This clonotype came up many times. The chain links TRBV11-2 to TRBJ2-7; no clear D gene. Germline V lookup: CDR1 SGHAT, CDR2 FQNNGV. Trimming stripped 5 bases from V and 2 bases from J, with 10 bases between. The CDR3 extends over 13 amino acids. The CDR3 DNA reads TGTGCCAGCAGCAACATCCCCGCCTACGAGCAGTACTTC. It is translated as CASSNIPAYEQYF. Full variable domain (remainder filled in from reference TRBV11-2 and TRBJ2-7): EAGVAQSPRYKIIEKRQSVAFWCNPISGHATLYWYQQILGQGPKLLIQFQNNGVVDDSQLPKDRFSAERLKGVDSTLKIQPAKLEDSAVYLCASSNIPAYEQYFGPGTRLTVT.

This clonotype was recorded many times. The chain uses TRBV29-1 and TRBJ1-5; D not resolved. Per germline, CDR1 SQVTM and CDR2 ANQGSEA. Trimming took 7 bases from V and 0 from J, leaving 13 bases between them. CDR3 length: 14 amino acids. The CDR3 spells CSGRAPDSNQPQHF. The CDR3 coding sequence is TGCAGCGGGAGGGCGCCAGATAGCAATCAGCCCCAGCATTTT.

This clonotype was recorded many times. V usage is TRBV5-4 and J usage is TRBJ2-7; D is perhaps TRBD2 (6 bases). The V and J ends lost 5 bases and 1 base respectively, with 16 bases between them. The germline V gene encodes CDR1 SGHNT and CDR2 YYREEE (reference sequence). CDR3 length: 15 residues. The CDR3 nucleotides read TGTGCCAGCAGTCCTGATCCGGGGGAATCCTACGAGCAGTACTTC. Protein product: CASSPDPGESYEQYF.

This clonotype was recorded at least ten times. This sequence joins TRBV7-9 and TRBJ2-7; D is tentatively TRBD1 or TRBD2 (5 bases each). Germline CDR1 and CDR2: SEHNR and FQNEAQ (reference sequence). The V end was cut by 2 bases, the J end by 7 bases, with 9 bases between. The CDR3 contains 12 residues. CDR3 DNA: TGTGCCAGCAGCTTACAGGGAGAAGAGCAGTACTTC. Protein product: CASSLQGEEQYF.